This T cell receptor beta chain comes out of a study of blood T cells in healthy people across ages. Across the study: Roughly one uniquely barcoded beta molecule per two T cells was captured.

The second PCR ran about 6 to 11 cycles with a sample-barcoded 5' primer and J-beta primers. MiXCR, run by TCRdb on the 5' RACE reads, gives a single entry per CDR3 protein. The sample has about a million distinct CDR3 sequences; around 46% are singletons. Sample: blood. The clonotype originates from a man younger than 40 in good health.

The CDR3 sequence is CSASRAGSTNEKLFF. As DNA, the CDR3 is TGCAGTGCTAGCAGGGCGGGCTCAACTAATGAAAAACTGTTTTTT. V gene TRBV20-1 combines with J gene TRBJ1-4, with a possible D match to TRBD1 (5 bases). Trimming took 3 bases from V and 0 from J, leaving 11 bases between them. Per the germline V gene, CDR1 is DFQATT and CDR2 is SNEGSKA (reference sequence). The CDR3 is 15 amino acids.